This entry lists 23 T cell receptor beta chains sequenced from one sample in a study of shared clonotypes between healthy human individuals. Here immunoSEQ multiplex PCR was the method, and the copy in TCRdb shows in-frame clones only, minus some. The sample records about 340,000 clones, less than 75% being singletons. Sequencing input: memory CD4+ T cells sorted from blood. Subset defined: CD45RA-negative fraction. Receptors originate from a man under 40 in good health.

The V and J genes are TRBV18 and TRBJ1-1; D not certain. Looked up from germline, CDR1 is KGHSH and CDR2 is LQKENI. Trimming cost V 6 bases and J 1 base, with 9 bases left between them. There are 13 residues in the CDR3. CDR3 coding DNA: TGTGCCAGCTCGCCGGAGGCGAACACTGAAGCTTTCTTT. This encodes CASSPEANTEAFF.

This chain connects TRBV10-1 to TRBJ2-7; a possible D gene is TRBD1 (5 bases). The V gene lost 0 bases and the J gene lost 2 bases, with 8 bases spanning the gap. The CDR3 consists of 14 residues. Germline CDR1 is WNHNN and CDR2 is SYGVQD (reference sequence). The CDR3 DNA is TGCGCCAGCAGTGAGTCGGGGCCTACCTACGAGCAGTACTTC. As protein: CASSESGPTYEQYF.

This chain connects TRBV5-1 to TRBJ2-1, with D perhaps matching TRBD1 (6 bases). CDR1 and CDR2 from the germline V gene are SGHRS and YFSETQ. The V end was cut by 4 bases, the J end by 4 bases, with 15 bases between. The CDR3 runs to 15 residues. CDR3 nucleotide sequence: TGCGCCAGCAGCCCCGGACAGTTAACTTACAATGAGCAGTTCTTC. Translating gives CASSPGQLTYNEQFF.

V gene TRBV6-1 combines with J gene TRBJ2-1, with unresolved D. The V and J ends lost 5 bases and 5 bases respectively, with 7 bases between them. CDR1 is MNHNS, CDR2 SASEGT, per germline. The CDR3 is 12 amino acids. CDR3 sequence (DNA): TGTGCCAGCAGTAGCCTACACAATGAGCAGTTCTTC. Translated, it gives CASSSLHNEQFF.

The gene calls are TRBV27 and TRBJ2-7; 10 bases agree with TRBD1. The CDR3 sequence is 14 residues long. The ends lost 5 bases at V and 4 bases at J; junction bases unmatched: 5. Germline V gene data show CDR1 as MNHEY and CDR2 as SMNVEV (reference sequence). The CDR3 region is CASSQRTGGYEQYF. The DNA of the CDR3 is TGTGCCAGCAGTCAGAGGACAGGGGGTTACGAGCAGTACTTC.

The chain employs TRBV14 and TRBJ2-4; D is possibly TRBD2 (5 bases). The CDR3 covers 16 residues. Germline V gives CDR1 SGHDN, CDR2 FVKESK. Trimming took off 0 bases at V and 4 bases at J, with 13 bases between the two ends. CDR3 amino acids: CASSQESTGIKNIQYF. Written as DNA, the CDR3 is TGTGCCAGCAGCCAAGAATCAACGGGAATTAAAAACATTCAGTACTTC.

The genes are TRBV19 and TRBJ2-7, with 8 bases lining up with TRBD1. The germline V gene has CDR1 LNHDA and CDR2 SQIVND (reference sequence). The CDR3 consists of 14 residues. J lost 4 bases, V lost 5 bases, and 7 bases had no gene match. In nucleotides, the CDR3 is TGTGCCAGTAGTCTGACAGGGGTAAAGTACGAGCAGTACTTC. It translates to CASSLTGVKYEQYF.

J is TRBJ2-7 and V is TRBV7-6; D not resolved. CDR3 length: 13 amino acids. Germline V gene sequence: CDR1 SGHVS, CDR2 FNYEAQ. Trimming removed 3 bases from V and 3 bases from J, with 9 bases in between. The CDR3 loop is CASSLSRSYEQYF. The CDR3 coding sequence is TGTGCCAGCAGCTTGTCTAGGAGCTACGAGCAGTACTTC.

This chain joins TRBV6-5 and TRBJ2-7, with D hard to call. This CDR3 is built from 12 residues. Germline CDR1 is MNHEY and CDR2 is SVGAGI. V dropped 5 bases and J dropped 5 bases, with 10 bases sitting between them. This CDR3 reads CASSLHGDEQYF. In DNA, the CDR3 is TGTGCCAGCAGTCTTCATGGGGACGAGCAGTACTTC.

A few counts support this clone. This chain joins TRBV30 and TRBJ2-6, with 8 bases that match TRBD1. Germline V CDR1 and CDR2: GTSNPN, SVGIG (reference sequence). Trimming at V came to 3 bases and at J to 0 bases, leaving 7 bases not matched to a gene. This CDR3 spans 17 amino acids. The CDR3 sequence: CAWSRGQAPSGANVLTF. Here the CDR3 DNA reads TGTGCCTGGAGCCGGGGACAGGCCCCCTCTGGGGCCAACGTCCTGACTTTC.

This chain connects TRBV2 to TRBJ2-3; D may be TRBD2 (6 bases). Trimming pared 3 bases from V and 6 bases from J, leaving 16 bases between. The CDR3 is 15 residues long. Per germline, CDR1 SNHLY and CDR2 FYNNEI. CDR3 in amino acids: CASSELASHADTQYF. CDR3 sequence (DNA): TGTGCCAGCAGTGAGCTAGCGTCTCACGCGGATACGCAGTATTTT.

As DNA, the CDR3 is TGTGCCAGCAGCTTGTCCCCGCAGGGCTACGAGCAGTACTTC. This sequence encodes CASSLSPQGYEQYF. The chain combines TRBV7-2 with TRBJ2-7; TRBD1 might be the D (5 bases). Germline V gives CDR1 SGHTA, CDR2 FQGNSA. This CDR3 is 14 amino acids long. Trimming stripped 3 bases from V and 3 bases from J, with 12 bases between. Full variable domain (outside the CDR3, taken from reference TRBV7-2 and TRBJ2-7): GAGVSQSPSNKVTEKGKDVELRCDPISGHTALYWYRQSLGQGLEFLIYFQGNSAPDKSGLPSDRFSAERTGGSVSTLTIQRTQQEDSAVYLCASSLSPQGYEQYFGPGTRLTVT.

The rearrangement uses TRBV6-6 and TRBJ2-3, with D perhaps TRBD1 (6 bases). CDR3 size: 15 residues. Germline V gene lookup returns CDR1 MNHNY and CDR2 SVGAGI (reference sequence). V was shortened by 5 bases and J by 3 bases, with 15 bases between the two germline ends. The CDR3 spells CASSDRRGLTDTQYF. The CDR3 nucleotides read TGTGCCAGCAGTGACCGTAGGGGGTTAACAGATACGCAGTATTTT.

This clone was seen only a few times. V and J are TRBV16 and TRBJ2-7; 7 nucleotides agree with TRBD2. The CDR3 sequence is 13 residues long. Looked up from germline, CDR1 is KGHSY and CDR2 is FQNENV. V lost 4 bases and J lost 0; bases outside the gene matches: 0. This CDR3 reads CASSRDYSYEQYF. CDR3 bases: TGTGCCAGCAGCCGGGACTACTCCTACGAGCAGTACTTC.

The gene calls are TRBV10-3 and TRBJ1-1; a weak D match, TRBD1 (5 bases). This CDR3 region has 15 residues. V lost 2 bases, J lost 5 bases, and 15 bases lay in between. Germline CDR1 ENHRY, CDR2 SYGVKD. This chain's CDR3 is CAISEQQGARTEAFF. The DNA for the CDR3 is TGTGCCATCAGTGAGCAGCAGGGTGCCCGGACTGAAGCTTTCTTT.

This rearrangement joins TRBV27 to TRBJ2-1; the D is unclear. From germline, CDR1 is MNHEY and CDR2 SMNVEV (reference sequence). The CDR3 totals 17 residues. The germline V and J ends were trimmed by 4 bases and 6 bases, with 22 bases remaining between them. The CDR3 DNA sequence: TGTGCCAGCAGTTCCTGGACGGACGCTGATAAAAGCAATGAGCAGTTCTTC. This gives the protein CASSSWTDADKSNEQFF.

This clone was found once. The chain links TRBV10-3 to TRBJ2-3; a possible D gene is TRBD2 (6 bases). Trimming took 4 bases from V and 0 from J, leaving 11 bases between them. Germline lookup yields CDR1 ENHRY and CDR2 SYGVKD. The CDR3 spans 15 residues. DNA for the CDR3: TGTGCCATCAGTGTCAGCGGGTCCAGCACAGATACGCAGTATTTT. It is translated as CAISVSGSSTDTQYF.

The chain uses TRBV7-8 and TRBJ2-4; possible D gene TRBD2, 6 bases. CDR1 and CDR2 from the germline V gene are SGHVS and FQNEAQ. The CDR3 has 14 amino acids. The germline V and J ends were trimmed by 1 base and 15 bases, with 19 bases remaining between them. The CDR3 nucleotides read TGTGCCAGCAGCTTAGGAGCGGGTTGGACCGAGGGGTACTTC. As protein: CASSLGAGWTEGYF.

V gene TRBV7-2 combines with J gene TRBJ2-5; D gene unclear. CDR3 length equals 12 residues. V gave up 3 bases and J gave up 4 bases, with 6 bases separating them. The V gene's germline CDR1 is SGHTA and CDR2 FQGNSA. The CDR3 nucleotides are TGTGCCAGCAGCTTGGACGGAGAGACCCAGTACTTC. It translates to CASSLDGETQYF.

The V call is TRBV5-4, the J call TRBJ1-6; 11 bases agree with TRBD1. The V gene's germline CDR1 is SGHNT and CDR2 YYREEE (reference sequence). J lost 7 bases, V lost 4 bases, and 7 bases had no gene match. This CDR3 is built from 16 residues. The CDR3 region is CASSSRDRGENSPLHF. The CDR3 DNA follows: TGTGCCAGCAGCAGCCGGGACAGGGGGGAGAATTCACCCCTCCACTTT.

The chain links TRBV18 to TRBJ2-1; 11 bases fit TRBD2. The V segment lost 6 bases and the J segment 3 bases; nucleotides outside the gene matches: 7. Germline V CDR1 and CDR2: KGHSH, LQKENI. CDR3 length: 16 amino acids. The DNA for the CDR3 is TGTGCCAGCTCCCTCAATAGCGGGAGGGTCTACAATGAGCAGTTCTTC. This encodes CASSLNSGRVYNEQFF.

V is TRBV4-3 and J is TRBJ2-3; unclear D gene. Germline V CDR1 and CDR2: LGHNA, YSLEER. This CDR3 is built from 15 residues. V was cut by 0 bases and J by 0 bases, with 7 bases left in between. The CDR3: CASSQDLISTDTQYF. CDR3 sequence (DNA): TGCGCCAGCAGCCAAGATTTGATCAGCACAGATACGCAGTATTTT.

The V call is TRBV18, the J call TRBJ2-2; the D is unclear. CDR3 size: 14 residues. Germline V CDR1 and CDR2: KGHSH, LQKENI. The V end lost 5 bases, the J end lost 1 base, and 8 bases lay between the germline ends. CDR3 coding DNA: TGTGCCAGCTCAGTACAATTGAACACCGGGGAGCTGTTTTTT. Translating gives CASSVQLNTGELFF.